The 18 T cell receptor beta chains below all came from one sample that was sequenced in a study of T-cell reconstitution after alpha-beta-depleted transplantation in children. TCRbeta library preparation incorporated unique molecular identifiers. TCRdb passed the PCR reads through MiXCR, listing each CDR3 protein once. Here the sample spans around 800,000 distinct CDR3 sequences, around 17% being singletons. Here the sequenced sample was PBMCs, mostly from graft donor cells, taken 360 days after TCRalphabeta/CD19-depleted stem cell transplant. These receptor sequences come from a male patient younger than 18 who had a stem cell transplant for acute lymphoblastic leukemia, so the T cells may come from the graft donor.

This clonotype appeared a few times. The V and J genes are TRBV2 and TRBJ2-1; D call uncertain. V shed 3 bases and J shed 7 bases, with 7 bases lying between them. The CDR3 is 12 amino acids. The germline V gene has CDR1 SNHLY and CDR2 FYNNEI. CDR3 DNA: TGTGCCAGCAGTGATCGGCCGAATGAGCAGTTCTTC. This codes for CASSDRPNEQFF.

This clonotype was observed a few times. CDR3 protein: CASSLGGALETQYF. The DNA for the CDR3 is TGTGCCAGCAGTTTGGGGGGCGCCCTGGAGACCCAGTACTTC. This chain connects TRBV28 to TRBJ2-5; the D gene could be TRBD1 or TRBD2 (6 bases each). The germline V gene has CDR1 MDHEN and CDR2 SYDVKM. Trimming removed 3 bases from V and 5 bases from J, with 13 bases in between. The CDR3 runs to 14 residues. The entire variable domain, with the rest obtained from reference TRBV28 and TRBJ2-5, is as follows: DVKVTQSSRYLVKRTGEKVFLECVQDMDHENMFWYRQDPGLGLRLIYFSYDVKMKEKGDIPEGYSVSREKKERFSLILESASTNQTSMYLCASSLGGALETQYFGPGTRLLVL.

This clonotype was recorded a few times. The J gene is TRBJ2-1, the V gene TRBV11-2; the match to TRBD2 covers 7 bases. The J segment lost 2 bases and the V segment lost 1 base, leaving 11 bases of the junction unmatched. This CDR3 spans 18 amino acids. From germline, CDR1 is SGHAT and CDR2 FQNNGV. The CDR3 coding sequence is TGTGCCAGCAGCTTAGGGGGGTTTGGGCTAGCGGCCTACAATGAGCAGTTCTTC. It codes for CASSLGGFGLAAYNEQFF.

This clonotype was found a few times. The chain combines TRBV20-1 with TRBJ1-6; 9 positions agree with TRBD1. CDR3 length: 15 amino acids. The junction had 6 bases not matched to a gene; V was cut back by 4 bases and J by 5 bases. Germline values: CDR1 DFQATT, CDR2 SNEGSKA (reference sequence). Here the CDR3 reads CSATPGTGNNSPLHF. CDR3 in DNA: TGCAGTGCTACCCCCGGGACAGGGAATAATTCACCCCTCCACTTT.

This clonotype was detected a few times. The gene calls are TRBV11-1 and TRBJ2-3, with 13 nucleotides matching TRBD2. V trimming: 5 bases; J trimming: 4 bases; junction bases outside the gene matches: 18. Germline loops: CDR1 SGHAT, CDR2 FQDESV (reference sequence). The CDR3 covers 20 residues. CDR3 DNA: TGTGCCAGCAGCATCCCACTCGGGACTAGCGGGAAGGCCCCGGCAGATACGCAGTATTTT. This sequence encodes CASSIPLGTSGKAPADTQYF.

This clonotype has more than one count but fewer than ten. The V gene is TRBV12-3 or TRBV12-4, the J gene TRBJ1-4; D not resolved. Trimming stripped 2 bases from V and 7 bases from J, with 5 bases between. This CDR3 region has 12 residues. The CDR3 spells CASSLRSEKLFF. In nucleotides, the CDR3 is TGTGCCAGCAGTTTACGCTCTGAAAAACTGTTTTTT.

About this clonotype itself: A read error is possible here, since a much larger clone lies one base away. The J gene is TRBJ1-5, the V gene TRBV27; D gene ambiguous. The J call may be incorrect, as the DNA end agrees better with TRBJ2-3. Germline V gene lookup returns CDR1 MNHEY and CDR2 SMNVEV (reference sequence). This CDR3 spans 14 amino acids. This CDR3 reads CASRQLGSGRPQYF. The CDR3 DNA reads as TGTGCCAGCAGACAATTGGGGTCCGGACGGCCCCAGTATTTT.

This chain joins TRBV5-1 and TRBJ1-1; perhaps TRBD1 as D (6 bases). CDR1 and CDR2 from the germline V gene are SGHRS and YFSETQ. CDR3 length: 17 residues. Trimming took off 0 bases at V and 1 base at J, with 16 bases between the two ends. In DNA form, the CDR3 reads TGCGCCAGCAGCTTGGATTCATGGGGGGCAAGGAACACTGAAGCTTTCTTT. Amino acid sequence: CASSLDSWGARNTEAFF.

Only a few counts were recorded for this clonotype. One end of the junction is discordant with germline, which a read error may explain. V gene TRBV9 combines with J gene TRBJ2-7; tentative D call: TRBD1 (6 bases). CDR3 length: 15 amino acids. Germline CDR1 and CDR2: SGDLS and YYNGEE. CDR3 coding DNA: TGTGCCAGCAGCGTAGATCTTGGCAGGGGATACGCGCAGTACTTC. It translates to CASSVDLGRGYAQYF.

The sample holds a few counts of this clonotype. J is TRBJ2-3 and V is TRBV6-5, with 10 bases aligning to TRBD1. CDR1 MNHEY and CDR2 SVGAGI come from the germline V gene. This CDR3 is 14 amino acids long. Trimming cost V 6 bases and J 6 bases; bases outside gene matches: 6. The CDR3 DNA sequence: TGTGCCAGCAGCTATGGGACAGGGGAGGATACGCAGTATTTT. As protein: CASSYGTGEDTQYF.

The rearrangement uses TRBV7-9 and TRBJ1-1; TRBD1 might be the D (5 bases). CDR3 length: 16 residues. Germline V CDR1 and CDR2: SEHNR, FQNEAQ (reference sequence). V lost 5 bases and J 3 bases, leaving 19 bases between the germline ends. The CDR3 region is CASSPVEDREDTEAFF. In nucleotides, the CDR3 is TGTGCCAGCAGCCCCGTGGAAGACAGAGAGGACACTGAAGCTTTCTTT.

V gene TRBV7-9 combines with J gene TRBJ2-1, with D possibly TRBD2 on 5 matching bases. Trimming shortened V by 5 bases and J by 5 bases, and 19 bases separated the two germline ends. This CDR3 is built from 16 residues. The germline gives CDR1 SEHNR, CDR2 FQNEAQ (reference sequence). CDR3 amino acids: CASSPHWKLRDNEQFF. The CDR3 coding sequence is TGTGCCAGCAGCCCACACTGGAAGTTGAGGGACAATGAGCAGTTCTTC. Looking up the rest from reference TRBV7-9 and TRBJ2-1 gives the full variable domain: DTGVSQNPRHKITKRGQNVTFRCDPISEHNRLYWYRQTLGQGPEFLTYFQNEAQLEKSRLLSDRFSAERPKGSFSTLEIQRTEQGDSAMYLCASSPHWKLRDNEQFFGPGTRLTVL.

The chain employs TRBV5-1 and TRBJ2-1; the match to TRBD1 covers 8 bases. In germline, CDR1 is SGHRS, CDR2 YFSETQ. Trimming at V came to 0 bases and at J to 8 bases, leaving 4 bases not matched to a gene. This CDR3 has 14 residues. The CDR3 is CASSLVAGGDEQFF. In DNA form, the CDR3 reads TGCGCCAGCAGCTTGGTAGCAGGGGGCGATGAGCAGTTCTTC.

This clonotype was observed many times. The V call is TRBV20-1, the J call TRBJ1-2; D gene uncertain. In germline, CDR1 is DFQATT, CDR2 SNEGSKA (reference sequence). The germline V and J ends were trimmed by 2 bases and 4 bases, with 23 bases remaining between them. The CDR3 contains 17 residues. The CDR3 DNA sequence: TGCAGTGCTAGAAAAGGTGCGCGGGAAGAGGGCTTCTATGGCTACACCTTC. It translates to CSARKGAREEGFYGYTF.

CDR3 region: CSSERGGLAGVVEQFF. The CDR3 DNA is TGCAGTTCCGAAAGAGGGGGACTAGCGGGAGTAGTTGAGCAGTTCTTC. The chain links TRBV20-1 to TRBJ2-1; TRBD2 matches 14 bases. The CDR3 loop spans 16 amino acids. Germline lookup yields CDR1 DFQATT and CDR2 SNEGSKA (reference sequence). Unmatched junction bases numbered 15, after V lost 8 bases and J lost 9 bases.

The CDR3 sequence: CASGPYRQGRSPLHF. The CDR3 DNA is TGTGCCAGCGGACCTTACAGGCAAGGTCGTTCACCCCTCCACTTT. The rearrangement uses TRBV27 and TRBJ1-6; D is possibly TRBD1 (5 bases). V gave up 8 bases and J gave up 9 bases, with 20 bases separating them. This CDR3 comprises 15 residues. Germline loops: CDR1 MNHEY, CDR2 SMNVEV (reference sequence).

This clonotype showed up just a few times. The chain is built from TRBV5-1 and TRBJ1-1; perhaps TRBD1 as D (5 bases). The CDR3 consists of 15 residues. Between the trimmed V and J ends, which lost 4 bases and 1 base, there was a span of 14 bases. Germline values: CDR1 SGHRS, CDR2 YFSETQ. For the CDR3, the DNA is TGCGCCAGCAGCCCCCGGGTGGGGCGGAACACTGAAGCTTTCTTT. Its protein product is CASSPRVGRNTEAFF. Using reference TRBV5-1 and TRBJ1-1 for the parts outside the CDR3, the full variable domain is KAGVTQTPRYLIKTRGQQVTLSCSPISGHRSVSWYQQTPGQGLQFLFEYFSETQRNKGNFPGRFSGRQFSNSRSEMNVSTLELGDSALYLCASSPRVGRNTEAFFGQGTRLTVV.

This clonotype has more than one count but fewer than ten. The V gene is TRBV7-3, the J gene TRBJ2-3, with TRBD2 matching over 10 bases. The CDR3 consists of 14 residues. Germline CDR1 is SGHTA and CDR2 is FQGTGA. The ends lost 6 bases at V and 6 bases at J; junction bases unmatched: 6. Written as DNA, the CDR3 is TGTGCCAGCAGGCCTAGCGGGAGATCGGATACGCAGTATTTT. Its translation: CASRPSGRSDTQYF.